The rows below give T cell receptor beta chains drawn from one sample of a study of naive and memory T cell subsets. TCRdb processed the UMI-ligation and nested PCR reads anew with MiXCR; each CDR3 protein has one entry. The sample has 32,000 or so distinct CDR3 sequences, about an eighth seen once; the top ten hold 20% to 25%. Sample: effector memory CD4+ T cells from blood. The receptor source for this set is a human donor in good health. CDR3s include the opening cysteine and the closing phenylalanine or tryptophan. The order of the fields is D gene, J gene, clone size, CDR3 length, V gene, CDR3 DNA, CDR3 protein. The D gene is left open where the match is weak. Rows give clone size only sometimes, using once, few, many, or a class for an expanded clone.

TRBD2 | TRBJ2-3 | few | 16 | TRBV5-4 | TGTGCCAGCAGCTTAAGACTAGCGGAGAACACAGATACGCAGTATTTT | CASSLRLAENTDTQYF
. | TRBJ2-5 | many | 15 | TRBV11-2 | TGTGCCAGCAGCTTAGAGCGTACAGGGCGGGAGACCCAGTACTTC | CASSLERTGRETQYF
. | TRBJ1-6 | . | 13 | TRBV14 | TGTGCCAGCAGCTGGACCGCGAATTCACCCCTCCACTTT | CASSWTANSPLHF
. | TRBJ2-2 | . | 13 | TRBV5-1 | TGCGCCAGCAGCGTGCTGGGGCCCGGGGAGCTGTTTTTT | CASSVLGPGELFF
. | TRBJ2-3 | many | 14 | TRBV29-1 | TGCAGCGTTGACGGCGGTAGCGTCACAGATACGCAGTATTTT | CSVDGGSVTDTQYF
. | TRBJ2-2 | few | 16 | TRBV11-2 | TGTGCCAGCAGCTCGTTCGGGACGGTGAACACCGGGGAGCTGTTTTTT | CASSSFGTVNTGELFF
. | TRBJ1-1 | . | 14 | TRBV2 | TGTGCCAGCAGTGATCGACTGGGGAACACTGAAGCTTTCTTT | CASSDRLGNTEAFF
. | TRBJ1-2 | . | 12 | TRBV6-1 | TGTGCCAGCAGTGAAAGGGACTCTACAGGGACCTTC | CASSERDSTGTF
TRBD1 | TRBJ1-1 | few | 14 | TRBV2 | TGTGCCAGCGGAAAAGGACAGGTCGGATCCCAAGCTTTCTTT | CASGKGQVGSQAFF
. | TRBJ2-3 | many | 14 | TRBV5-4 | TGTGCCAGCAGCGTTGGAGGGTTCACAGATACGCAGTATTTT | CASSVGGFTDTQYF
. | TRBJ2-5 | many | 13 | TRBV19 | TGTGCCAGTAGTACGACAGTACAAGAGACCCAGTACTTC | CASSTTVQETQYF
TRBD2 | TRBJ2-3 | . | 16 | TRBV5-1 | TGCGCCAGCAGCTCCTGGGTGGGTAGCGGGAGAGATACGCAGTATTTT | CASSSWVGSGRDTQYF
. | TRBJ1-5 | few | 14 | TRBV6-1 | TGTGCCAGCAGTCCAACGTTTAGCAATCAGCCCCAGCATTTT | CASSPTFSNQPQHF
. | TRBJ1-5 | few | 15 | TRBV10-3 | TGTGCCATCAGTGGGGGGCAGGGACTGGATCAGCCCCAGCATTTT | CAISGGQGLDQPQHF
TRBD1 | TRBJ1-2 | many | 14 | TRBV27 | TGTGCCAGCAGTTCCAAAGACAGGGGCTACGGCTACACCTTC | CASSSKDRGYGYTF
. | TRBJ1-2 | few | 13 | TRBV30 | TGTGCCTGCGGTCAGGCTTCTAACTATGGCTACACCTTC | CACGQASNYGYTF
. | TRBJ2-7 | few | 14 | TRBV6-5 | TGTGCCAGCAGTTACTCTGGTCTGCAGGCGGAGCAGTACTTC | CASSYSGLQAEQYF